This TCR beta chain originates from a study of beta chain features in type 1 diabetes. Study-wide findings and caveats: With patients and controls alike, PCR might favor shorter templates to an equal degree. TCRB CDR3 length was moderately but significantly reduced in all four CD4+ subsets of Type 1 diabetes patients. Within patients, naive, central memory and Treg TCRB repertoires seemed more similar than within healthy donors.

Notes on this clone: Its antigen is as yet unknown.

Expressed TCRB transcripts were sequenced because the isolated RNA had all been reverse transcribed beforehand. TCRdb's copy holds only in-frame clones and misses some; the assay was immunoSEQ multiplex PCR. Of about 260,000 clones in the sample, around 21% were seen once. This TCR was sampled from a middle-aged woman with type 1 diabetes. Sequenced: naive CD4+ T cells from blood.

The CDR3 nucleotides are TGTGCCAGCAGCTTAGACGGGACTAGTGGCGAGCAGTACTTC. Its translation: CASSLDGTSGEQYF. The rearrangement joins TRBV7-2 to TRBJ2-7; 8 bases agree with TRBD2. Trimming at V came to 1 base and at J to 6 bases, leaving 5 bases not matched to a gene. Germline values: CDR1 SGHTA, CDR2 FQGNSA. The CDR3 has 14 residues.